The clone carrying this TCR beta chain appeared many times. Its specificity is unknown. This CDR3 has 13 residues. The germline gives CDR1 MDHEN, CDR2 SYDVKM. The J segment lost 5 bases and the V segment lost 6 bases, leaving 6 bases of the junction unmatched. RNA transcripts were the template for amplifying TCR beta CDR3 regions. With the HTBI primer set, the TCR CDR3 went through a first round of RT-PCR. TCRdb re-derived calls from the multiplex PCR reads in MiXCR, one entry per CDR3 protein. The table has approximately 480,000 distinct CDR3 sequences, less than 25% seen once. Diagnosis of hyperthyroidism was new in patients aged 18 to 65, and its duration was under 2 months. Diagnosis rested on symptoms, serum thyroxine and TRAb, thyroid ultrasound, and orbital computed tomography. The sample belongs to a study of T cells in Graves' hyperthyroidism and ophthalmopathy. The study, taken as a whole, reports: Most thyroid clonotypes expanded above 0.001 appeared in blood too.

The V gene is TRBV28, the J gene TRBJ2-5; the match to TRBD1 covers 7 bases. The TCR sequence derives from a man aged 18 to 35 with Graves' hyperthyroidism. The sequenced sample was blood. The CDR3 spells CASREGARETQYF. The CDR3 region has the DNA TGTGCCAGCAGAGAGGGGGCGCGTGAGACCCAGTACTTC.